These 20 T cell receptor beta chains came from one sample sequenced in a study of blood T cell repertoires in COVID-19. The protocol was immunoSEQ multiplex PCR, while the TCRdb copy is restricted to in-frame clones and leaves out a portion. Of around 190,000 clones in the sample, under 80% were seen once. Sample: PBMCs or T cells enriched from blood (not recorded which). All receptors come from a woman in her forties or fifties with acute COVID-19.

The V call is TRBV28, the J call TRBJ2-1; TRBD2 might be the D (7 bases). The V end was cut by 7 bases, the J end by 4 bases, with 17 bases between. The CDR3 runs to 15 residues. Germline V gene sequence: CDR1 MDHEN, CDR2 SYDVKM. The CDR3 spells CASTLRGGAYNEQFF. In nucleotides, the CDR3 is TGTGCCAGCACCTTAAGGGGGGGCGCTTACAATGAGCAGTTCTTC.

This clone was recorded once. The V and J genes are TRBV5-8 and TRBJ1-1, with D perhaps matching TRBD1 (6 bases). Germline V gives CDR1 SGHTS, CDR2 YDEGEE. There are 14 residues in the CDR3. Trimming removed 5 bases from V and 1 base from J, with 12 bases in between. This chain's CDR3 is CASSYRVGNTEAFF. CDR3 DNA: TGTGCCAGCAGTTACAGGGTTGGGAACACTGAAGCTTTCTTT.

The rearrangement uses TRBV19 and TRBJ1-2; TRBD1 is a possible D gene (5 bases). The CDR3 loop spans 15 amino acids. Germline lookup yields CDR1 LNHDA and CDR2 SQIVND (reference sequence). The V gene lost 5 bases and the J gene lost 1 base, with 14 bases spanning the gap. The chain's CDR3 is CASSVDRLHNYGYTF. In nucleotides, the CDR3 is TGTGCCAGTAGTGTTGACAGACTTCATAACTATGGCTACACCTTC.

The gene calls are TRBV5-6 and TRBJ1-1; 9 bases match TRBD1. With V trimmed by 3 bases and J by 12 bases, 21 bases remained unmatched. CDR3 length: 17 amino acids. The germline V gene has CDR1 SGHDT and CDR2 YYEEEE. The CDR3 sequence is CASSSWTGARPDSASFF. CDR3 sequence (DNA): TGTGCCAGCAGCTCGTGGACAGGGGCCCGTCCCGATTCTGCGTCTTTCTTT. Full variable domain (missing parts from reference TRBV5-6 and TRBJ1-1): DAGVTQSPTHLIKTRGQQVTLRCSPKSGHDTVSWYQQALGQGPQFIFQYYEEEERQRGNFPDRFSGHQFPNYSSELNVNALLLGDSALYLCASSSWTGARPDSASFFGQGTRLTVV.

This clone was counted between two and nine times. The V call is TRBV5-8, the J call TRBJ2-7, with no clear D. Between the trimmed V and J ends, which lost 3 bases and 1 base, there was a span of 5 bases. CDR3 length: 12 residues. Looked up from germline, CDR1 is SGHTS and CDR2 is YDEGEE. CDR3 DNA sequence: TGTGCCAGCAGCTACTCGTCCTACGAGCAGTACGTC. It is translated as CASSYSSYEQYV.

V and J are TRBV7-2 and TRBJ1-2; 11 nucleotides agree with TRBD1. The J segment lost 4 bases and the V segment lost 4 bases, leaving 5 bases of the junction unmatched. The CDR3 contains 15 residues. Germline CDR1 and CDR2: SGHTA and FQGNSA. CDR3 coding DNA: TGTGCCAGCAGCTCAGGACAGGGGGCCGTCTATGGCTACACCTTC. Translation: CASSSGQGAVYGYTF. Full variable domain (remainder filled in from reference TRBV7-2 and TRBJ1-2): GAGVSQSPSNKVTEKGKDVELRCDPISGHTALYWYRQSLGQGLEFLIYFQGNSAPDKSGLPSDRFSAERTGGSVSTLTIQRTQQEDSAVYLCASSSGQGAVYGYTFGSGTRLTVV.

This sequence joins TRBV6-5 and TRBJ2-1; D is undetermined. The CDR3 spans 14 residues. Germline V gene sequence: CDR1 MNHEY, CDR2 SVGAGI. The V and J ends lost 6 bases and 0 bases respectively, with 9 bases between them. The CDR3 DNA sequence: TGTGCCAGCAGGGCGGATAGCTCCTACAATGAGCAGTTCTTC. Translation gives CASRADSSYNEQFF.

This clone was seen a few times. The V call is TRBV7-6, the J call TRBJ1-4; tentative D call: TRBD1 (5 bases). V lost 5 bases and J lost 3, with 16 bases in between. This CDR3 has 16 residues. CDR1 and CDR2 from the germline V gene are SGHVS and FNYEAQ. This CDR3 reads CASSIGTGGPNEKLFF. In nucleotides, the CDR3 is TGTGCCAGCAGCATCGGAACGGGGGGTCCTAATGAAAAACTGTTTTTT.

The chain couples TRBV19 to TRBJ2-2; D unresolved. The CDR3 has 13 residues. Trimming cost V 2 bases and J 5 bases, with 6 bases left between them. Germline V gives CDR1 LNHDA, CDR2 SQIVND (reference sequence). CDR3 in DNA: TGTGCCAGTAGTATACCCGAGACCGGGGAGCTGTTTTTT. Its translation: CASSIPETGELFF.

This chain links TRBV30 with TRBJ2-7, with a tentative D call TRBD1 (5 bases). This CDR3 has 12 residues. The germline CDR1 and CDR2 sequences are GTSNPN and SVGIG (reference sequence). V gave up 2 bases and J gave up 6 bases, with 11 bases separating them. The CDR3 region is CAWSTQVSEQYV. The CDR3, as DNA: TGTGCCTGGAGTACACAGGTTTCCGAGCAGTACGTC.

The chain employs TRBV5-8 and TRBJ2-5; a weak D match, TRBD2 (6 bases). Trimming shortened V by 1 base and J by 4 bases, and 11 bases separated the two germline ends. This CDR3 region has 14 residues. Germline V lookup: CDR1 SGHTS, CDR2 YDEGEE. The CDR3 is CASSLIGGGETQYF. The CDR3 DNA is TGTGCCAGCAGCTTGATCGGGGGTGGAGAGACCCAGTACTTC.

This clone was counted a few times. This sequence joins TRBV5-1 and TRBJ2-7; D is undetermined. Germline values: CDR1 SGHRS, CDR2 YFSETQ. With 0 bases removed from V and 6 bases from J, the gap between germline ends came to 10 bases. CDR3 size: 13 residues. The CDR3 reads CASSLEEFTEQYV. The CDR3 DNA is TGCGCCAGCAGCTTGGAGGAGTTCACCGAGCAGTACGTC.

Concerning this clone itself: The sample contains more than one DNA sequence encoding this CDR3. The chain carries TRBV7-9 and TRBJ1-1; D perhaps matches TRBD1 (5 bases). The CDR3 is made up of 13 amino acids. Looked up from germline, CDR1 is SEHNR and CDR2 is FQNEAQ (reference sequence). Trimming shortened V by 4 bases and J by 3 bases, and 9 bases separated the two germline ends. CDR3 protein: CASSWGGDTEAFF. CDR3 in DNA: TGTGCCAGCAGCTGGGGAGGGGACACTGAAGCTTTCTTT. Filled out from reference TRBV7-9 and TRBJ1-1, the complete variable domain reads DTGVSQNPRHKITKRGQNVTFRCDPISEHNRLYWYRQTLGQGPEFLTYFQNEAQLEKSRLLSDRFSAERPKGSFSTLEIQRTEQGDSAMYLCASSWGGDTEAFFGQGTRLTVV.

The CDR3 reads CASSQGTGGVQYV. For the CDR3, the DNA is TGTGCCAGCAGCCAAGGCACAGGGGGGGTTCAGTACGTC. J is TRBJ2-7 and V is TRBV3-1 (or the pseudogene TRBV3-2); a weak D match, TRBD1 (8 bases). This CDR3 comprises 13 residues. With 1 base removed from V and 10 bases from J, the gap between germline ends came to 14 bases. Germline CDR1 and CDR2: LGHDT and YNNKEL (reference sequence).

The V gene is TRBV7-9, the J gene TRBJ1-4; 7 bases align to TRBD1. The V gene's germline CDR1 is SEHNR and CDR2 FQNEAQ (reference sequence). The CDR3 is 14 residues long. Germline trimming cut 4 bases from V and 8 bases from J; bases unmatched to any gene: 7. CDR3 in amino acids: CASSSPGGGEKLFF. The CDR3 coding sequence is TGTGCCAGCAGCTCCCCAGGGGGTGGAGAAAAACTGTTTTTT.

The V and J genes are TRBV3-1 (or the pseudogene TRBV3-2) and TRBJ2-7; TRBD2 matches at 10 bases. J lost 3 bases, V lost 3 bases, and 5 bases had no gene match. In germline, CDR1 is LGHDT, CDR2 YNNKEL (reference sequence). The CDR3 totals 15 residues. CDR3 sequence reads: CASSHGLAGDYEQYV. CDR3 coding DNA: TGTGCCAGCAGCCACGGCCTAGCGGGGGACTACGAGCAGTACGTC.

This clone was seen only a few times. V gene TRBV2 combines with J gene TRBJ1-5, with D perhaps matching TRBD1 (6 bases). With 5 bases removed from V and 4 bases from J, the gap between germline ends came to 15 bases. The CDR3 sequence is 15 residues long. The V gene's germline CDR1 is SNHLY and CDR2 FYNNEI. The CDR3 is CASSTGRGGNQPQHF. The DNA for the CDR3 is TGTGCCAGCAGTACAGGGCGGGGGGGGAATCAGCCCCAGCATTTT. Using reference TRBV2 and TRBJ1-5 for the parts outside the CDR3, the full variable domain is EPEVTQTPSHQVTQMGQEVILRCVPISNHLYFYWYRQILGQKVEFLVSFYNNEISEKSEIFDDQFSVERPDGSNFTLKIRSTKLEDSAMYFCASSTGRGGNQPQHFGDGTRLSIL.

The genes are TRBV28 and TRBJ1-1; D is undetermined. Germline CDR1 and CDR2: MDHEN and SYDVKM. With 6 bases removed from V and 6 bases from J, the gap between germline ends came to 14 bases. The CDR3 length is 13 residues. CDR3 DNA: TGTGCCAGCAGACCAGACTGGGTCGCTGAAGCTTTCTTT. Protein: CASRPDWVAEAFF.

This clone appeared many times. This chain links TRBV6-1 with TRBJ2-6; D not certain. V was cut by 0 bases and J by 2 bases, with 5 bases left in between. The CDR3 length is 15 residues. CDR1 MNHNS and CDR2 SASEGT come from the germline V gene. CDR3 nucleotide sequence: TGTGCCAGCAGTGAAGCGTCAACTGGGGCCAACGTCCTGACTTTC. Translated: CASSEASTGANVLTF.

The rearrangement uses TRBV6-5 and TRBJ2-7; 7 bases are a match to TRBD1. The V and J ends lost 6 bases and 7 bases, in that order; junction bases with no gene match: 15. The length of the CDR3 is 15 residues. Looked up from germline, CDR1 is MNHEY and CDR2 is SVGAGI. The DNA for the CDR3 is TGTGCCAGCAGCCAAACCGGGACAGCCGGTGGGGAGCAGTACGTC. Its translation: CASSQTGTAGGEQYV.